The 13 T cell receptor beta chains presented below share a single source sample, sequenced in a study of blood T cell repertoires in COVID-19. Clones were read by immunoSEQ multiplex PCR, and TCRdb kept only the in-frame ones, dropping some. The sample includes approximately 140,000 clones, about 80% of them seen just once. Sequences were obtained from peripheral blood. These TCRs come from a woman older than 75 in a cohort sampled during active or convalescent COVID-19.

V gene TRBV3-1 (or the pseudogene TRBV3-2) combines with J gene TRBJ1-2, with TRBD1 as a possible D gene (6 bases). V was shortened by 2 bases and J by 8 bases, with 12 bases between the two germline ends. Germline values: CDR1 LGHDT, CDR2 YNNKEL (reference sequence). The CDR3 contains 13 residues. CDR3 in DNA: TGTGCCAGCAGCCAAAGGACAGTGAACGGCTACACCTTC. Its protein is CASSQRTVNGYTF.

This chain connects TRBV5-1 to TRBJ2-1; 12 bases are shared with TRBD2. Germline-derived CDR1 and CDR2 are SGHRS and YFSETQ. The trim removed 4 bases at V and 8 bases at J, leaving 7 bases unmatched. The CDR3 runs to 15 residues. The CDR3 is CASSPGLAGPDEQFF. CDR3 DNA: TGCGCCAGCAGCCCCGGACTAGCGGGGCCCGATGAGCAGTTCTTC.

The chain has TRBV24-1 and TRBJ1-4; D perhaps matches TRBD1 (5 bases). Per the germline V gene, CDR1 is KGHDR and CDR2 is SFDVKD. The CDR3 runs 15 residues. V lost 1 base, J lost 8 bases, and 13 bases lay in between. CDR3 in DNA: TGTGCCACCAGTGATTTACAAGGAGGGGTAGAAAAACTGTTTTTT. This translates into CATSDLQGGVEKLFF.

This clone was observed a few times. J is TRBJ2-7 and V is TRBV28; TRBD1 might be the D (6 bases). CDR1 is MDHEN, CDR2 SYDVKM, per germline. The CDR3 has 13 residues. Trimming removed 7 bases at V and 4 bases at J, with 14 bases between. In nucleotides, the CDR3 is TGTGCCAGCAATCCGCAGGGGAGATACGAGCAGTACGTC. Translation gives CASNPQGRYEQYV.

The chain combines TRBV27 with TRBJ1-5, with D unresolved. This CDR3 region has 13 residues. Trimming shortened V by 5 bases and J by 3 bases, and 8 bases separated the two germline ends. Germline values: CDR1 MNHEY, CDR2 SMNVEV (reference sequence). CDR3 region: CASSRQINQPQHF. CDR3 nucleotide sequence: TGTGCCAGCAGTAGACAAATCAATCAGCCCCAGCATTTT.

The V and J genes are TRBV10-3 and TRBJ1-1; 9 nucleotides match TRBD1. CDR1 and CDR2 from the germline V gene are ENHRY and SYGVKD. Trimming removed 1 base from V and 5 bases from J; junction bases left unmatched: 5. This CDR3 has 15 amino acids. Here the CDR3 reads CAISELGQGRTEAFF. The CDR3 bases are TGTGCCATCAGTGAGTTGGGACAGGGTAGAACTGAAGCTTTCTTT.

This rearrangement joins TRBV7-9 to TRBJ1-1, with D tentatively TRBD1 (5 bases). This CDR3 has 17 amino acids. Deletions cut 0 bases from V and 1 base from J, with 15 bases between. CDR1 is SEHNR and CDR2 is FQNEAQ in the germline V gene (reference sequence). CDR3 in amino acids: CASSLARESLSNTEAFF. CDR3 in DNA: TGTGCCAGCAGCTTAGCCAGGGAATCCCTTTCGAACACTGAAGCTTTCTTT.

This clone was counted a single time. V and J are TRBV15 and TRBJ1-4, with TRBD1 identical over 7 bases. This CDR3 is 16 amino acids long. V shed 3 bases and J 7 bases; nucleotides not matched to a gene: 11. The germline V gene encodes CDR1 LNHNV and CDR2 YYDKDF (reference sequence). The CDR3 DNA is TGTGCCACCAGCAGGGGGCCAGGGGGTAGAGGTGAAAAACTGTTTTTT. This translates into CATSRGPGGRGEKLFF.

This chain uses TRBV5-1 with TRBJ1-6; the D is unclear. From germline, CDR1 is SGHRS and CDR2 YFSETQ. The V end lost 5 bases, the J end lost 3 bases, and 12 bases lay between the germline ends. This CDR3 region has 15 residues. Here the CDR3 reads CASRGGDDYNSPLHF. CDR3 DNA sequence: TGCGCCAGCAGGGGAGGAGACGACTATAATTCACCCCTCCACTTT.

The rearrangement joins TRBV19 to TRBJ1-2; possible D gene TRBD1, 6 bases. CDR1 is LNHDA and CDR2 is SQIVND in the germline V gene (reference sequence). Trimming left V 7 bases short and J 4 bases short, with 10 bases between. The CDR3 covers 12 residues. The DNA for the CDR3 is TGTGCCAGTACAGGGGTACGCTATGGCTACACCTTC. Protein: CASTGVRYGYTF.

The chain employs TRBV12-3 or TRBV12-4 and TRBJ1-1; no firm D call. This CDR3 is built from 12 residues. V lost 1 base and J 11 bases, leaving 11 bases between the germline ends. The CDR3 loop is CASSLEFGGAFF. Here the CDR3 DNA reads TGTGCCAGCAGTTTAGAATTTGGCGGGGCTTTCTTT.

V gene TRBV10-1 combines with J gene TRBJ2-2, with D perhaps matching TRBD2 (5 bases). The germline V gene encodes CDR1 WNHNN and CDR2 SYGVQD (reference sequence). Trimming took off 8 bases at V and 6 bases at J, with 16 bases between the two ends. This CDR3 has 14 residues. This chain's CDR3 is CASSPGVVAGELFF. DNA for the CDR3: TGCGCCAGCTCCCCCGGGGTTGTAGCCGGGGAGCTGTTTTTT.

The chain uses TRBV4-3 and TRBJ2-5, with D possibly matching TRBD1 (6 bases). V lost 1 base and J 5 bases, leaving 14 bases between the germline ends. Germline lookup yields CDR1 LGHNA and CDR2 YSLEER. The CDR3 loop spans 15 amino acids. The CDR3 nucleotides read TGCGCCAGCAGCCAAGGTGCAGGGGTTTTGGAGACCCAGTACTTC. Translated: CASSQGAGVLETQYF.